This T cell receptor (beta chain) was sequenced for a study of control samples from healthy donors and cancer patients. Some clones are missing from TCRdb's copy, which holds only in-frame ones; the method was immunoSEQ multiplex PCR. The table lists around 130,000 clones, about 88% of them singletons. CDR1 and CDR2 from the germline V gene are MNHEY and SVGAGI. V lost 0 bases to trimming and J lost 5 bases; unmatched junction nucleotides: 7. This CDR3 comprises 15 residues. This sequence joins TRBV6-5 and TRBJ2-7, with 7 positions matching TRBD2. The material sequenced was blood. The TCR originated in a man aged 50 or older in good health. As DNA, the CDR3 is TGTGCCAGCAGTTACTCGGGGGGGGTACAGAACGAGCAGTACTTC. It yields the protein CASSYSGGVQNEQYF.